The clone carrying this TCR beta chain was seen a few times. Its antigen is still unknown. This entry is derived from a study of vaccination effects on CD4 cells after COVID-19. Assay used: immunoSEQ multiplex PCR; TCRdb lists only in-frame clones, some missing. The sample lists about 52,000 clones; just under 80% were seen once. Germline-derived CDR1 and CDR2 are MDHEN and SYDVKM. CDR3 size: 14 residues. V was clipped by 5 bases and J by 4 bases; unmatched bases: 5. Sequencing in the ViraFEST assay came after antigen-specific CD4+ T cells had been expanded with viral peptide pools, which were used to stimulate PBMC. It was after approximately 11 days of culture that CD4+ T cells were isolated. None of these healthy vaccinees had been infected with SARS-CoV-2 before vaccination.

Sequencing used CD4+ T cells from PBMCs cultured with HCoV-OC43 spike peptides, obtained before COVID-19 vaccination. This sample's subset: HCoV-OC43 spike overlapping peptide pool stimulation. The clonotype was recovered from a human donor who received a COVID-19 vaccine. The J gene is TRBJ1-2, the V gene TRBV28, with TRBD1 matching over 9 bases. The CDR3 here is CASSTGGRSYGYTF. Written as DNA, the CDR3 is TGTGCCAGCAGTACAGGGGGCCGGAGCTATGGCTACACCTTC.